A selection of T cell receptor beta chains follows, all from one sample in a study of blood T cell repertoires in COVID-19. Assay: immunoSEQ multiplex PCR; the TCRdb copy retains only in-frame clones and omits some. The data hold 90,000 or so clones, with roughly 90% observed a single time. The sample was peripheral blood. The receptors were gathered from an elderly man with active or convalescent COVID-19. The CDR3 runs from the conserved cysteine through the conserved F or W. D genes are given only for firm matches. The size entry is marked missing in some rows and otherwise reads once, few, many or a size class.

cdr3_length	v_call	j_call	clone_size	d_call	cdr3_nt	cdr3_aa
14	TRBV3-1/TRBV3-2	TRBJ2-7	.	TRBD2	TGTGCCAGCAGCGAAGGGACTGGGACGGGAGGGGCGTACTTC	CASSEGTGTGGAYF
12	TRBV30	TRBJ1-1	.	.	TGTGCCTGGAGGTATGGGAGCACTGAAGCTTTCTTT	CAWRYGSTEAFF
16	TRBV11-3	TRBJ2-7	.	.	TGTGCCAGCAGGAGAAGCGGGCGACGTACTTCCTACGAGCAGTACTTC	CASRRSGRRTSYEQYF
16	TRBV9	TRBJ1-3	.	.	TGTGCCAGCAGCGCAAGCAGGGGTGCCTCTGGAAACACCATATATTTT	CASSASRGASGNTIYF
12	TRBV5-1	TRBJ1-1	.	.	TGCGCCAGCAGCCGGGATCCGACTGAAGCTTTCTTT	CASSRDPTEAFF
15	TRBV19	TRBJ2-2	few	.	TGTGCCAGTAGTAGGGATGACAGAGACACCGGGGAGCTGTTTTTT	CASSRDDRDTGELFF
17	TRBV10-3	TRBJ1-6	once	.	TGTGCCATCAGTGAAACGACAGGTTCGCCCGTTTATTCACCCCTCCACTTT	CAISETTGSPVYSPLHF
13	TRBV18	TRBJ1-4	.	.	TGTGCCAGCTCATCAGACGGGAGAGAAAAACTGTTTTTT	CASSSDGREKLFF
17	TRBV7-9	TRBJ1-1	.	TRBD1	TGTGCCAGCAGTAACCCGACAGGGGGCCCCGGGAACACTGAAGCTTTCTTT	CASSNPTGGPGNTEAFF
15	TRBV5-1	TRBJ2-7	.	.	TGCGCCAGCAGCTTGGATCTGGGGAGCTCCTACGAGCAGTACTTC	CASSLDLGSSYEQYF
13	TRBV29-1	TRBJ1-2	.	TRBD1	TGCAGCGTTGCCGGACAGGGAAACTATGGCTACACCTTC	CSVAGQGNYGYTF
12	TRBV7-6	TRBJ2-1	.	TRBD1	TGTGCCAGCAGCCCAGGGGGCAATGAGCAGTTCTTC	CASSPGGNEQFF
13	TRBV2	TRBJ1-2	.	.	TGTGCCAGCATTCCGCTAAACAACTATGGCTACACCTTC	CASIPLNNYGYTF
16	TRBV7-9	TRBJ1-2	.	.	TGTGCCAGCAGCTTTTCTTTGGCGGAGACGTACTATGGCTACACCTTC	CASSFSLAETYYGYTF
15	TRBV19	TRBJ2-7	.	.	TGTGCCAGTAGTTTGCACGGGACTCAATCCTACGAGCAGTACTTC	CASSLHGTQSYEQYF
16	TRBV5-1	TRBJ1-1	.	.	TGCGCCAGCAGCTTGGTCGGGGCCGGGGGGAACACTGAAGCTTTCTTT	CASSLVGAGGNTEAFF
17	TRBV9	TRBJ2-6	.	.	TGTGCCAGCAGTCAGACGGCACGGGGCTCTGGGGCCAACGTCCTGACTTTC	CASSQTARGSGANVLTF
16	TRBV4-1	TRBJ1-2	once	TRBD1	TGCGCCAGCAGCCGCAGGGGGCAGGAGATTAACTATGGCTACACCTTC	CASSRRGQEINYGYTF
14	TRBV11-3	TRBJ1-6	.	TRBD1	TGTGCCAGCAGACGAGGGGGCGAAGACTCACCCCTCCACTTT	CASRRGGEDSPLHF
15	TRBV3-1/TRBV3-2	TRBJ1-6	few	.	TGTGCCAGCAGCCAGCTCAGCTCCTATAATTCACCCCTCCACTTT	CASSQLSSYNSPLHF
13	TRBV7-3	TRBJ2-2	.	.	TGTGCCAGCAGCTTAAGTCAGGGTGGTAAGCTGTTTTTT	CASSLSQGGKLFF
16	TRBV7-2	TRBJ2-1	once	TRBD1	TGTGCCAGCAGCTTCCAAGGACAGGGTGCCTACAATGAGCAGTTCTTC	CASSFQGQGAYNEQFF
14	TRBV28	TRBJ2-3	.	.	TGTGCCAGCAGAACTCTAGGGAGCTCAGATACGCAGTATTTT	CASRTLGSSDTQYF
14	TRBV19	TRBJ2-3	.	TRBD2	TGTGCCAGTAGTAGCACTAGCGAAGGGGATACGCAGTATTTT	CASSSTSEGDTQYF
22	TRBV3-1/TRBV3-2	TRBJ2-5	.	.	TGTGCCAGCAGCCAAGATTTCGGTACCACTTTTTCTTTTGTCGGAACAGGGGAGACCCAGTACTTC	CASSQDFGTTFSFVGTGETQYF
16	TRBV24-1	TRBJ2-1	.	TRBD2	TGTGCCACCAGTGCCGCCCGGGGGACTAGTAATAGTGAGCAGTTCTTC	CATSAARGTSNSEQFF
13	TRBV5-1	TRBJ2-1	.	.	TGCGCCAGCAGCCCGACCCTAGCGAGTGAGCAGTTCTTC	CASSPTLASEQFF
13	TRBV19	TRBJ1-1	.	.	TGTGCCAGTAGTATAGCCAGGAACACTGAAGCTTTCTTT	CASSIARNTEAFF
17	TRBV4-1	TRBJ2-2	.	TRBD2	TGCGCCAGCAGCGGGCCCTTAGCGGGAGGGAACACCGGGGAGCTGTTTTTT	CASSGPLAGGNTGELFF
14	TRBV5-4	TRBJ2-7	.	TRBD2	TGTGCCAGCAGGCTAGCGGGGAGCACTTACGAGCAGTACTTC	CASRLAGSTYEQYF
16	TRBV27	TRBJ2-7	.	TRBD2	TGTGCCAGCAGTTTATGGGGGAGCGGGAGTTCCTACGAGCAGTACTTC	CASSLWGSGSSYEQYF
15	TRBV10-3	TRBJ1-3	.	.	TGTGCCATCAGTGACCCCCTTCGGTCCGGAAACACCATATATTTT	CAISDPLRSGNTIYF
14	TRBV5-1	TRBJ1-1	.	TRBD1	TGCGCCAGCAGCTCTCAGGGGGCGCAGACTGAAGCTTTCTTT	CASSSQGAQTEAFF
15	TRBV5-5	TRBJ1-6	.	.	TGTGCCAGCAGTTGGACGGAGGCATCTAATTCACCCCTCCACTTT	CASSWTEASNSPLHF
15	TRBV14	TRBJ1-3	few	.	TGTGCCAGCAGCCCGGGGACAACCTCTGGAAACACCATATATTTT	CASSPGTTSGNTIYF
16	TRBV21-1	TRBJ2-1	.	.	TGTGCCAGCAGGGCAATTACGGGACTCCTCTACAATGAGCAGTTCTTC	CASRAITGLLYNEQFF
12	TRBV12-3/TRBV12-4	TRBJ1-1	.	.	TGTGCCAGCAGTTTATTCGGGGGAGAAGCTTTCTTT	CASSLFGGEAFF
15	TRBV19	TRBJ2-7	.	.	TGTGCCAGTATTGGCCGTGGCTTTCGGGACTACGAGCAGTACTTC	CASIGRGFRDYEQYF
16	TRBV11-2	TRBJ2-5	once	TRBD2	TGTGCCAGCAGCTCCCCGGGACTAGCGGTCCAAGAGACCCAGTACTTC	CASSSPGLAVQETQYF
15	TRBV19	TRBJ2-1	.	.	TGTGCCAGCAGCCCCCCCAGGAGGGGTGGGGATGAGCAGTTCTTC	CASSPPRRGGDEQFF
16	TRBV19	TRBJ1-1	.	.	TGTGCCAGTAGCCGCGATCAAAGTCCTAGAAACACTGAAGCTTTCTTT	CASSRDQSPRNTEAFF
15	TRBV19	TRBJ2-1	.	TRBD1	TGTGCCAGTAGTATTGGGACAGGGGTGCCCAATGAGCAGTTCTTC	CASSIGTGVPNEQFF
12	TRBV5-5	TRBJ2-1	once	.	TGTGCCAGCAGCTTGGTCCTCCATGAGCAGTTCTTC	CASSLVLHEQFF
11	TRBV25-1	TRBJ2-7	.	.	TGTGCCAGCAGTGCTTACTACGAGCAGTACTTC	CASSAYYEQYF
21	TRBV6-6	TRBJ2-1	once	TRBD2	TGTGCCAGCAGTCTACGTTACCCGACTAGCGGGAGACTAAGGTCCTACAATGAGCAGTTCTTC	CASSLRYPTSGRLRSYNEQFF
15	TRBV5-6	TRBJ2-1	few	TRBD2	TGTGCCAGCAGCTTGGTTACTAGCGGTTACAATGAGCAGTTCTTC	CASSLVTSGYNEQFF
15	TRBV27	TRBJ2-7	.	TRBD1	TGTGCCAGCAGACTGGACAGGGGGCGGCGGAGCGAGCAGTACTTC	CASRLDRGRRSEQYF
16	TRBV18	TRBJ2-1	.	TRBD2	TGTGCCAGCTCACCTGGGACTAGCGGGGGGCACAATGAGCAGTTCTTC	CASSPGTSGGHNEQFF
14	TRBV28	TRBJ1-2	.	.	TGTGCCAGCAGGATAACCACAGAGAACTATGGCTACACCTTC	CASRITTENYGYTF
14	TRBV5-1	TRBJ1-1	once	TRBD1	TGCGCCAGCAGCTCCCAGGGGGGAATCACTGAAGCTTTCTTT	CASSSQGGITEAFF
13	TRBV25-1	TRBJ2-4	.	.	TGTGCCAGCAGTATTCTCGGGAGAAACATTCAGTACTTC	CASSILGRNIQYF
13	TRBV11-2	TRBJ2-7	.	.	TGTGCCAGCAGCTTAGAAAGGGGTCTCGAGCAGTACTTC	CASSLERGLEQYF
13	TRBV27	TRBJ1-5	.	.	TGTGCCAGCAGTTCCCGGAGTACGCAGCCCCAGCATTTT	CASSSRSTQPQHF